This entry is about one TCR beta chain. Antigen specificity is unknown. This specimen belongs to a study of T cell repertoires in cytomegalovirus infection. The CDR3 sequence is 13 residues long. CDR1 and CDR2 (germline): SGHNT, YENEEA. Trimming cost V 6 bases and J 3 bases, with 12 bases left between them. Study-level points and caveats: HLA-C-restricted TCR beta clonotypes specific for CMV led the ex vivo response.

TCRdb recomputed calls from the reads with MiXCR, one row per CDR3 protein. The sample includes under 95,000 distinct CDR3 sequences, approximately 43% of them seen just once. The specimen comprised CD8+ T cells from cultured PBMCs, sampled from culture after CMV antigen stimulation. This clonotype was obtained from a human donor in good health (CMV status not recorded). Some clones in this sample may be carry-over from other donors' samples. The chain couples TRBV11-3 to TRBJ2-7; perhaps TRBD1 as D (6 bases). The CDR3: CASSPDRSYEQYF. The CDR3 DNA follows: TGTGCCAGCAGTCCAGACAGGAGCTACGAGCAGTACTTC.